These 21 T cell receptor beta chains share one sample of origin, sequenced in a study of control samples from healthy donors and cancer patients. Using immunoSEQ multiplex PCR, the repertoire was profiled, and TCRdb retains in-frame clones only, with some absent. Seen here are around 100,000 clones, roughly 90% observed once, and the top ten hold under 15%. What was sequenced was blood. These receptor sequences come from a woman between 65 and 79 years old in good health.

The sample holds many counts of this clone. This chain connects TRBV14 to TRBJ1-2, with TRBD1 matching over 11 bases. Per the germline V gene, CDR1 is SGHDN and CDR2 is FVKESK. The CDR3 has 14 amino acids. V lost 4 bases, J lost 7 bases, and 5 bases stayed unmatched. CDR3 bases: TGTGCCAGCAGCCTCGGGACAGGGGGACTTGGCTACACCTTC. Amino acids: CASSLGTGGLGYTF.

The CDR3 DNA follows: TGTGCCAGCACGGGACAGGGAGGAGATACGCAGTATTTT. Protein sequence: CASTGQGGDTQYF. This chain connects TRBV19 to TRBJ2-3; 9 bases fit TRBD1. The V segment lost 9 bases and the J segment 5 bases; nucleotides outside the gene matches: 6. Germline CDR1 reads LNHDA; CDR2 reads SQIVND (reference sequence). This CDR3 is 13 amino acids long.

The CDR3 bases are TGTGCCAGCTCACCACCGGACGACAGGTTTCGCGGCTACACCTTC. Encoded protein: CASSPPDDRFRGYTF. This chain uses TRBV18 with TRBJ1-2, with D possibly TRBD1 on 6 matching bases. Trimming removed 0 bases from V and 8 bases from J, with 16 bases in between. Per the germline V gene, CDR1 is KGHSH and CDR2 is LQKENI. The CDR3 contains 15 residues. The full variable domain, with the rest looked up from reference TRBV18 and TRBJ1-2, is NAGVMQNPRHLVRRRGQEARLRCSPMKGHSHVYWYRQLPEEGLKFMVYLQKENIIDESGMPKERFSAEFPKEGPSILRIQQVVRGDSAAYFCASSPPDDRFRGYTFGSGTRLTVV.

The chain uses TRBV5-1 and TRBJ2-3; 7 bases line up with TRBD1. The CDR3 is 15 residues long. Germline V gene sequence: CDR1 SGHRS, CDR2 YFSETQ. Trimming at V came to 2 bases and at J to 4 bases, leaving 7 bases not matched to a gene. The CDR3 region has the DNA TGCGCCAGCAGCTTAGAGGGGGCAGTTGCAGATACGCAGTATTTT. It encodes CASSLEGAVADTQYF.

V usage is TRBV12-3 or TRBV12-4 and J usage is TRBJ1-4; D is unresolved. The CDR3 spans 11 residues. V gave up 4 bases and J gave up 9 bases, with 6 bases separating them. The CDR3 DNA follows: TGTGCCAGCAGTTCTCAGCAAAAACTGTTTTTT. Residues: CASSSQQKLFF.

The J gene is TRBJ2-5, the V gene TRBV7-2, with D uncertain. This CDR3 is built from 13 residues. Germline V gene data show CDR1 as SGHTA and CDR2 as FQGNSA. Trimming shortened V by 5 bases and J by 7 bases, and 14 bases separated the two germline ends. The CDR3 nucleotides are TGTGCCAGCAGCCCCAGTACATCGGGGACCCAGTACTTC. Its protein product is CASSPSTSGTQYF. The entire variable domain, with the rest obtained from reference TRBV7-2 and TRBJ2-5, is as follows: GAGVSQSPSNKVTEKGKDVELRCDPISGHTALYWYRQSLGQGLEFLIYFQGNSAPDKSGLPSDRFSAERTGGSVSTLTIQRTQQEDSAVYLCASSPSTSGTQYFGPGTRLLVL.

The gene calls are TRBV7-2 and TRBJ1-6; possibly TRBD1 for D (5 bases). The CDR3 spans 13 residues. V was pared by 8 bases and J by 5 bases, with 10 bases between. Germline assignment: CDR1 SGHTA and CDR2 FQGNSA. The CDR3 sequence is CASLQVNNSPLHF. CDR3 DNA sequence: TGTGCCAGCCTACAGGTTAATAATTCACCCCTCCACTTT. Complete variable domain (other parts from reference TRBV7-2 and TRBJ1-6): GAGVSQSPSNKVTEKGKDVELRCDPISGHTALYWYRQSLGQGLEFLIYFQGNSAPDKSGLPSDRFSAERTGGSVSTLTIQRTQQEDSAVYLCASLQVNNSPLHFGNGTRLTVT.

The genes are TRBV29-1 and TRBJ1-2; 7 bases match TRBD1. The CDR3 is 14 amino acids. Trimming cost V 7 bases and J 7 bases; bases outside gene matches: 15. From germline, CDR1 is SQVTM and CDR2 ANQGSEA. The CDR3 DNA reads TGCAGCGCCGTGTGGGGGAGACAGGGTAGTGGCTACACCTTC. Amino acids: CSAVWGRQGSGYTF.

Here the CDR3 reads CASSPQGGGARQQFF. CDR3 DNA: TGTGCCAGCAGCCCCCAAGGCGGGGGGGCCCGCCAGCAGTTCTTC. The V gene is TRBV11-1, the J gene TRBJ2-1; 9 positions agree with TRBD2. This CDR3 region has 15 residues. V was clipped by 5 bases and J by 11 bases; unmatched bases: 13. Germline V gene sequence: CDR1 SGHAT, CDR2 FQDESV (reference sequence).

This rearrangement joins TRBV7-6 to TRBJ1-6, with a weak D call TRBD1 (6 bases). CDR3 length equals 15 residues. V lost 3 bases and J 10 bases, leaving 16 bases between the germline ends. Per germline, CDR1 SGHVS and CDR2 FNYEAQ. The CDR3 spells CASSLGEGGDSPLHF. The CDR3 region has the DNA TGTGCCAGCAGCTTGGGGGAGGGGGGGGACTCACCCCTCCACTTT.

The chain links TRBV7-9 to TRBJ1-1; 12 positions agree with TRBD1. V lost 6 bases and J lost 6; bases outside the gene matches: 5. Germline V gene sequence: CDR1 SEHNR, CDR2 FQNEAQ (reference sequence). The CDR3 runs to 14 residues. CDR3: CASRQGTGGSEAFF. As DNA, the CDR3 is TGTGCCAGCAGGCAAGGGACAGGGGGCTCTGAAGCTTTCTTT. The full variable domain, in which reference TRBV7-9 and TRBJ1-1 provide the parts outside the CDR3, is DTGVSQNPRHKITKRGQNVTFRCDPISEHNRLYWYRQTLGQGPEFLTYFQNEAQLEKSRLLSDRFSAERPKGSFSTLEIQRTEQGDSAMYLCASRQGTGGSEAFFGQGTRLTVV.

V and J are TRBV19 and TRBJ1-1; 9 nucleotides agree with TRBD1. With V trimmed by 5 bases and J by 1 base, 14 bases remained unmatched. This CDR3 is built from 18 residues. Germline-derived CDR1 and CDR2 are LNHDA and SQIVND (reference sequence). The CDR3 protein is CASSPRTGEIGRNTEAFF. The CDR3 DNA reads TGTGCCAGTAGTCCTCGGACAGGGGAAATAGGTAGGAACACTGAAGCTTTCTTT.

The chain links TRBV3-1 (or the pseudogene TRBV3-2) to TRBJ2-4; D might be TRBD1 or TRBD2, each matching 5 bases. The CDR3 has 14 residues. The germline V and J ends were trimmed by 6 bases and 4 bases, with 13 bases remaining between them. Germline V gives CDR1 LGHDT, CDR2 YNNKEL (reference sequence). In DNA, the CDR3 is TGTGCCAGCAGTCCCGGGGCCTTAAAAAACATTCAGTACTTC. Protein product: CASSPGALKNIQYF.

J is TRBJ1-2 and V is TRBV18, with D hard to call. The CDR3 runs to 13 residues. Trimming removed 0 bases from V and 5 bases from J, with 7 bases in between. CDR1 KGHSH and CDR2 LQKENI come from the germline V gene. CDR3 protein: CASSPPDVYGYTF. In DNA, the CDR3 is TGTGCCAGCTCACCACCGGATGTTTATGGCTACACCTTC.

This clone has a single count. Other DNA sequences within the sample encode an identical CDR3. The chain employs TRBV5-1 and TRBJ2-7; tentative D call: TRBD1 (5 bases). V lost 1 base to trimming and J lost 3 bases, with 11 bases between them. Germline V CDR1 and CDR2: SGHRS, YFSETQ. The CDR3 is 14 amino acids. The CDR3 nucleotides are TGCGCCAGCAGCTTGTCAGGGTCCAGCTACGAGCAGTACTTC. Protein sequence: CASSLSGSSYEQYF.

V usage is TRBV28 and J usage is TRBJ1-5; possible D gene TRBD1, 5 bases. CDR1 is MDHEN, CDR2 SYDVKM, per germline. The CDR3 is 15 amino acids. Deletions cut 5 bases from V and 7 bases from J, with 18 bases between. The CDR3 loop reads CASSGLGTGIQPQHF. The DNA of the CDR3 is TGTGCCAGCAGTGGGTTAGGAACAGGTATCCAGCCCCAGCATTTT.

The rearrangement links TRBV28 to TRBJ2-3, with D tentatively TRBD2 (7 bases). CDR3 length equals 14 residues. V shed 3 bases and J shed 5 bases, with 12 bases lying between them. Germline lookup yields CDR1 MDHEN and CDR2 SYDVKM. The CDR3 here is CASSLGGGVDTQYF. The DNA for the CDR3 is TGTGCCAGCAGTTTGGGGGGGGGCGTAGATACGCAGTATTTT.

This clone was counted once. The CDR3 nucleotides are TGTGCCAGCAGTGAACAGAACCTCAACTATGGCTACACCTTC. Its translation is CASSEQNLNYGYTF. This sequence joins TRBV2 and TRBJ1-2, with no clear D. The germline V and J ends were trimmed by 2 bases and 2 bases, with 9 bases remaining between them. The germline gives CDR1 SNHLY, CDR2 FYNNEI. The CDR3 sequence is 14 residues long.

This chain connects TRBV6-2 or TRBV6-3 to TRBJ2-3; D perhaps matches TRBD1 (6 bases). This CDR3 comprises 16 residues. V shed 8 bases and J shed 4 bases, with 22 bases lying between them. Germline CDR1 MNHEY, CDR2 SVGEGT. CDR3 bases: TGTGCCAGCCGCCGCCCCGGGACAACTGTCCCAGATACGCAGTATTTT. This sequence encodes CASRRPGTTVPDTQYF.

The chain links TRBV6-2 or TRBV6-3 to TRBJ1-1; D ambiguous. Germline CDR1 is MNHEY and CDR2 is SVGEGT. With 6 bases removed from V and 0 bases from J, the gap between germline ends came to 8 bases. This CDR3 has 13 residues. The CDR3 coding sequence is TGTGCCAGCAGCCCGGGCGTGAACACTGAAGCTTTCTTT. Its translation is CASSPGVNTEAFF.

The chain links TRBV7-9 to TRBJ1-1, with 7 bases matching TRBD1. Germline CDR1 SEHNR, CDR2 FQNEAQ (reference sequence). V shed 0 bases, J shed 7 bases, and the junction held 8 bases outside the gene matches. CDR3 length: 15 amino acids. In nucleotides, the CDR3 is TGTGCCAGCAGCTTAGCGATAGCAGGGGACAGTGAAGCTTTCTTT. It translates to CASSLAIAGDSEAFF.